This is a list of T cell receptor beta chains from one sample in a study of CD8 T cells in ankylosing spondylitis. One entry per CDR3 protein, called by TCRdb with MiXCR from the 5' RACE reads. In the table there are 75,000 to 95,000 distinct CDR3 sequences, 9% of which are singletons. Material: blood, either unsorted or a sorted T cell fraction (not recorded which). These receptors were collected from a male donor with ankylosing spondylitis. Both conserved end residues are part of each CDR3. The D gene is left open where the match is weak. Rows give clone size only sometimes, using once, few, many, or a class for an expanded clone.

V	J	size	D	CDR3	DNA
TRBV9	TRBJ1-5	many	-	CASSATSFTQPQHF	TGTGCCAGCAGCGCGACCAGTTTCACTCAGCCCCAGCATTTT
TRBV27	TRBJ2-4	many	TRBD1	CASSLGQGSLLNIQYF	TGTGCCAGCAGTCTAGGACAGGGCAGCTTGTTAAACATTCAGTACTTC
TRBV11-2	TRBJ2-3	-	-	CASSFLRVTSRDTQYF	TGTGCCAGCAGCTTTCTTCGGGTGACCTCGCGAGATACGCAGTATTTT
TRBV28	TRBJ2-7	many	TRBD2	CASSPHSGSSYEQYF	TGTGCCAGCAGCCCACATAGCGGGAGCTCCTACGAGCAGTACTTC
TRBV11-2	TRBJ2-3	-	TRBD2	CASSNGLAESTDTQYF	TGTGCCAGCAGCAACGGACTAGCGGAGTCCACAGATACGCAGTATTTT
TRBV5-1	TRBJ2-1	many	TRBD2	CASSFAGGLGESSYNEQFF	TGCGCCAGCAGCTTTGCGGGGGGCCTAGGGGAATCCTCCTACAATGAGCAGTTCTTC
TRBV27	TRBJ2-2	many	-	CASSLVATHTGELFF	TGTGCCAGCAGTTTAGTAGCGACCCACACCGGGGAGCTGTTTTTT
TRBV28	TRBJ2-2	few	TRBD2	CASSLYSSGLSTGELFF	TGTGCCAGCAGTTTGTACTCTAGCGGCCTCAGCACCGGGGAGCTGTTTTTT
TRBV6-5	TRBJ2-3	few	TRBD2	CASSYWAGAKTDTQYF	TGTGCCAGCAGTTACTGGGCGGGAGCAAAGACAGATACGCAGTATTTT
TRBV12-3/TRBV12-4	TRBJ2-7	many	-	CASTSSYEQYF	TGTGCCAGCACTTCCTCCTACGAGCAGTACTTC
TRBV7-8	TRBJ2-5	-	-	CASSLARLGTGAQYF	TGTGCCAGCAGCTTAGCCCGCTTAGGGACTGGGGCCCAGTACTTC
TRBV5-1	TRBJ2-7	few	-	CASSLQGGYEQYF	TGCGCCAGCAGCTTACAGGGTGGCTACGAGCAGTACTTC
TRBV27	TRBJ2-2	medium-sized	TRBD2	CASSPGTSGTGELFF	TGTGCCAGCAGCCCCGGGACTAGCGGCACCGGGGAGCTGTTTTTT
TRBV7-6	TRBJ2-3	few	-	CASSLGSWGTHTDTQYF	TGTGCCAGCAGCTTAGGCTCCTGGGGGACCCACACAGATACGCAGTATTTT
TRBV11-1	TRBJ2-3	few	TRBD2	CASNRRSGLAEHHVDTQYF	TGTGCCAGCAACAGGCGGTCGGGACTAGCGGAGCACCACGTAGATACGCAGTATTTT
TRBV11-3	TRBJ2-1	-	TRBD2	CASSLVGSGSDEQFF	TGTGCCAGCAGCTTAGTTGGTAGCGGGAGCGATGAGCAGTTCTTC
TRBV27	TRBJ1-4	few	-	CASGGGANEKLFF	TGTGCCAGTGGTGGGGGGGCTAATGAAAAACTGTTTTTT
TRBV6-1	TRBJ1-5	many	TRBD1	CASSTTGGLLVNQPQHF	TGTGCCAGCAGTACGACAGGGGGGTTGTTAGTCAATCAGCCCCAGCATTTT
TRBV28	TRBJ2-3	-	-	CASMRGGFGTDTQYF	TGTGCCAGCATGAGGGGGGGGTTTGGCACAGATACGCAGTATTTT
TRBV12-5	TRBJ1-2	-	-	CASGLAGTPNYGYTF	TGTGCTAGTGGTCTGGCAGGGACTCCTAACTATGGCTACACCTTC
TRBV7-9	TRBJ2-1	many	-	CASSHPGGDTEQFF	TGTGCCAGCAGCCACCCTGGCGGAGACACTGAGCAGTTCTTC
TRBV3-1	TRBJ2-5	-	-	CASSRETGEKETQYF	TGTGCCAGCAGCCGAGAGACAGGCGAGAAAGAGACCCAGTACTTC
TRBV6-1	TRBJ2-1	few	-	CATQGAFRSYNEQFF	TGTGCCACCCAGGGAGCTTTTCGCTCCTACAATGAGCAGTTCTTC
TRBV2	TRBJ1-1	-	-	CASSEPITVGTNTEAFF	TGTGCCAGCAGTGAGCCCATCACGGTTGGGACGAACACTGAAGCTTTCTTT
TRBV9	TRBJ2-6	few	-	CASELNSGANVLTF	TGTGCCAGCGAACTCAACTCTGGGGCCAACGTCCTGACTTTC
TRBV2	TRBJ1-2	many	-	CASSHPGGGSGYTF	TGTGCCAGCAGTCACCCCGGGGGCGGGTCTGGCTACACCTTC
TRBV2	TRBJ2-1	many	-	CASSASITSYNEQFF	TGTGCCAGCAGCGCTAGCATAACCTCCTACAATGAGCAGTTCTTC